Following are 4 T cell receptor beta chains from one sample sequenced in a study of T-cell memory formation after mild COVID-19. TCRdb reprocessed the 5' RACE reads with MiXCR, giving one entry per CDR3 protein. The table shows 350,000 to 500,000 distinct CDR3 sequences, with more than 20% occurring only once. Material: PBMCs or a T cell subset sorted from them (not recorded which). These receptors originate from an adult woman who had mild COVID-19 (a few samples of this study predate the infection). Cell type and time point are not known.

The chain recombines TRBV24-1 with TRBJ1-2, with D uncertain. The CDR3 spans 14 residues. Trimming removed 4 bases from V and 4 bases from J, with 12 bases in between. Looked up from germline, CDR1 is KGHDR and CDR2 is SFDVKD. CDR3 DNA: TGTGCCACCAGTGACCCCGACCGATTCTATGGCTACACCTTC. Its protein is CATSDPDRFYGYTF.

This clonotype was seen a few times. This sequence joins TRBV20-1 and TRBJ2-7; D is unclear. CDR1 and CDR2 from the germline V gene are DFQATT and SNEGSKA (reference sequence). Trimming stripped 6 bases from V and 7 bases from J, with 13 bases between. This CDR3 comprises 11 residues. The CDR3 DNA reads as TGCAGTGCGCCGATTAGTTGGGAGCAGTACTTC. Translating gives CSAPISWEQYF.

This clonotype was detected a few times. J is TRBJ1-5 and V is TRBV20-1; TRBD1 aligns across 8 bases. Germline V CDR1 and CDR2: DFQATT, SNEGSKA (reference sequence). This CDR3 is 15 amino acids long. Germline trimming cut 0 bases from V and 11 bases from J; bases unmatched to any gene: 12. The DNA of the CDR3 is TGCAGTGCTAGAGATGGACAGGGAGAATCTAGGACCCAGCATTTT. Protein: CSARDGQGESRTQHF.

This clonotype was seen a handful of times. The J gene is TRBJ1-6, the V gene TRBV4-2, with 12 bases fitting TRBD1. CDR3 length equals 17 residues. Germline V gene lookup returns CDR1 LGHNA and CDR2 YNFKEQ. V gave up 0 bases and J gave up 10 bases; unmatched junction bases: 7. The CDR3 DNA reads TGTGCCAGCAGCCAAGAGGGGACAGGGGGCTTGTTATCACCCCTCCACTTT. Its protein product is CASSQEGTGGLLSPLHF.